Sequencing of this T cell receptor (beta chain) was carried out in a study of T cell changes during pregnancy in multiple sclerosis. Clones were read by immunoSEQ multiplex PCR, and TCRdb kept only the in-frame ones, dropping some. The sample lists approximately 58,000 clones, roughly 92% seen once, with roughly 1.3% in the top ten. V was pared by 5 bases and J by 7 bases, with 10 bases of the junction left unmatched. The CDR3 contains 15 residues. The V gene's germline CDR1 is SGHAT and CDR2 FQNNGV. The specimen comprised peripheral blood, sampled in the second trimester of pregnancy. The chain recombines TRBV11-2 with TRBJ2-1; TRBD1 aligns across 8 bases. The receptor was isolated from a female donor with multiple sclerosis, enrolled in a pregnancy study. The CDR3, as DNA: TGTGCCAGCAGCCCGGACAGGGTAGGTTTGAATGAGCAGTTCTTC. Translated, it gives CASSPDRVGLNEQFF.